The T cell receptor beta chain under discussion was sequenced for a study of tumor and adjacent non-tumor tissue in lung cancer. Findings and caveats of the study: Higher tumor TCR diversity was associated with shorter survival.

TCRbeta libraries were built with three rounds of nested PCR, modified from ARM-PCR. TCRdb re-called the multiplex PCR reads through MiXCR, storing one row per CDR3 protein. The table has around 80,000 distinct CDR3 sequences, 76% seen once. RNA was extracted from bulk tissue without any cell sorting. The normal lung tissue was taken more than 3 cm from the tumor edge. This CDR3 spans 16 amino acids. Comment on this clonotype: The antigen is unknown.

Sequences were obtained from distant non-tumor lung tissue. The TCR sequence derives from a man aged 70-80 years with non-small cell lung cancer. This chain links TRBV12-3 or TRBV12-4 with TRBJ1-3; 7 bases are shared with TRBD1. The DNA for the CDR3 is TGTGTCACCAGTTCCTCCGACAGGGTTCGAAGAAACACCATATATTTT. Protein product: CVTSSSDRVRRNTIYF.